A single sample is the source of the 9 T cell receptor beta chains below, sequenced in a study of cytomegalovirus exposure and HLA in healthy donors. PCR used 60 Vbeta primers and 13 Jbeta primers. Method: immunoSEQ multiplex PCR; TCRdb's copy keeps in-frame clones and lacks some. The sample holds some 180,000 clones, over 80% seen once. The sequenced material came from PBMCs. These receptors were taken from a girl aged 10-17 years in good health and CMV-seropositive.

The V and J genes are TRBV13 and TRBJ1-2; D may be TRBD1 (6 bases). Trimming stripped 3 bases from V and 4 bases from J, with 15 bases between. This CDR3 is built from 15 residues. Germline V gene sequence: CDR1 PRHDT, CDR2 FYEKMQ (reference sequence). CDR3 bases: TGTGCCAGCAGCTTGGGTTGGGGGGGGGCCTATGGCTACACCTTC. As protein: CASSLGWGGAYGYTF.

This sequence joins TRBV5-1 and TRBJ2-5; possibly TRBD1 for D (6 bases). The J call may be faulty, since TRBJ2-7 better matches the DNA end. CDR3 length: 16 residues. Germline CDR1 reads SGHRS; CDR2 reads YFSETQ. The CDR3 DNA reads as TGCGCCAGCAGCACCTCCGGGACCTGGGGGCCCTACGAGCAGTACTTC. Amino acids: CASSTSGTWGPYEQYF.

The J gene is TRBJ2-1, the V gene TRBV7-7; 7 nucleotides align to TRBD2. The CDR3 totals 15 residues. Trimming took 5 bases from V and 8 from J; bases not matched to a gene: 12. CDR1 and CDR2 from the germline V gene are SSHAT and FNYEAQ (reference sequence). The CDR3 DNA is TGTGCCAGCAGCCATGGGGGGGAGGCTCCCTATGAGCAGTTCTTC. Translating gives CASSHGGEAPYEQFF. Variable domain in full (rest from reference TRBV7-7 and TRBJ2-1): GAGVSQSPRYKVTKRGQDVTLRCDPISSHATLYWYQQALGQGPEFLTYFNYEAQPDKSGLPSDRFSAERPEGSISTLTIQRTEQRDSAMYRCASSHGGEAPYEQFFGPGTRLTVL.

The chain links TRBV30 to TRBJ2-7, with 7 bases matching TRBD1. Germline V CDR1 and CDR2: GTSNPN, SVGIG (reference sequence). With V trimmed by 8 bases and J by 4 bases, 11 bases remained unmatched. CDR3 length equals 13 residues. CDR3 sequence: CANKGASSYEQYF. The CDR3, as DNA: TGTGCCAATAAGGGGGCGAGTTCGTACGAGCAGTACTTC.

The chain joins TRBV5-1 to TRBJ1-1; D is ambiguous. CDR3 length: 15 amino acids. Germline CDR1 is SGHRS and CDR2 is YFSETQ. V was cut by 0 bases and J by 0 bases, with 9 bases left in between. The DNA of the CDR3 is TGCGCCAGCAGCTTGGTTCGAGGGATGAACACTGAAGCTTTCTTT. Amino acid sequence: CASSLVRGMNTEAFF.

The J gene is TRBJ2-1, the V gene TRBV10-1, with 14 bases aligning to TRBD2. Germline trimming cut 5 bases from V and 9 bases from J; bases unmatched to any gene: 9. This CDR3 has 16 amino acids. From germline, CDR1 is WNHNN and CDR2 SYGVQD (reference sequence). The CDR3 sequence is CASSRTGTSGSFEQFF. The CDR3, as DNA: TGCGCCAGCAGTCGAACCGGGACTAGCGGGAGCTTTGAGCAGTTCTTC.

This clone came up a few times. This sequence joins TRBV20-1 and TRBJ1-2; D gene uncertain. CDR3 length equals 11 residues. V was trimmed by 2 bases and J by 6 bases, leaving 7 bases between them. CDR1 DFQATT and CDR2 SNEGSKA come from the germline V gene (reference sequence). CDR3 residues: CSARMGNGYTF. The CDR3 DNA sequence: TGCAGTGCTAGAATGGGCAATGGCTACACCTTC.

The J gene is TRBJ1-2, the V gene TRBV30, with unresolved D. The CDR3 extends over 11 amino acids. Trimming removed 1 base from V and 4 bases from J, with 4 bases in between. Germline CDR1 is GTSNPN and CDR2 is SVGIG (reference sequence). The CDR3 sequence: CAWSASYGYTF. Here the CDR3 DNA reads TGTGCCTGGAGTGCGAGCTATGGCTACACCTTC.

This chain uses TRBV7-9 with TRBJ2-1; D gene ambiguous. Germline V lookup: CDR1 SEHNR, CDR2 FQNEAQ (reference sequence). The CDR3 loop spans 15 amino acids. The V gene lost 3 bases and the J gene lost 2 bases, with 11 bases spanning the gap. In nucleotides, the CDR3 is TGTGCCAGCAGCTTGAGAGGCCCAACCTACAATGAGCAGTTCTTC. Amino acids: CASSLRGPTYNEQFF. The complete variable domain, with remaining parts taken from reference TRBV7-9 and TRBJ2-1, reads DTGVSQNPRHKITKRGQNVTFRCDPISEHNRLYWYRQTLGQGPEFLTYFQNEAQLEKSRLLSDRFSAERPKGSFSTLEIQRTEQGDSAMYLCASSLRGPTYNEQFFGPGTRLTVL.